This passage covers 21 T cell receptor beta chains from one sample sequenced in a study of blood T cell repertoires in COVID-19. The data were produced by immunoSEQ multiplex PCR, yet TCRdb's version contains in-frame clones alone and is incomplete. This sample has around 100,000 clones; about four fifths occur once, and the top ten carry around 4.8%. Sequencing input: peripheral blood. All receptors come from a man of 80 years or more with COVID-19, enrolled during active disease.

The gene calls are TRBV5-1 and TRBJ1-1; 8 bases match TRBD1. The CDR3 consists of 15 residues. V trimming: 1 base; J trimming: 4 bases; junction bases outside the gene matches: 6. Germline V gene lookup returns CDR1 SGHRS and CDR2 YFSETQ. Here the CDR3 DNA reads TGCGCCAGCAGCTTGATGCAGGGGGCGAGCACTGAAGCTTTCTTT. It translates to CASSLMQGASTEAFF.

Only a few counts were recorded for this clone. The chain's CDR3 is CAWTQNGLTEAFF. CDR3 nucleotides: TGTGCCTGGACCCAGAATGGGCTCACTGAAGCTTTCTTT. The genes are TRBV30 and TRBJ1-1, with no clear D. CDR3 length equals 13 residues. From germline, CDR1 is GTSNPN and CDR2 SVGIG (reference sequence). V was clipped by 4 bases and J by 4 bases, with 13 bases between them.

In the case of this clone: Mismatch with germline at one junction end may stem from a read error. The J gene is TRBJ2-7, the V gene TRBV27, with 10 bases aligning to TRBD1. This CDR3 has 14 amino acids. From germline, CDR1 is MNHEY and CDR2 SMNVEV (reference sequence). Here the CDR3 reads CASNLRDRGNEQYF. CDR3 bases: TGTGCCAGCAATTTACGGGACAGGGGTAACGAGCAGTACTTC.

V gene TRBV7-6 combines with J gene TRBJ2-2; D might be TRBD1 (5 bases). In germline, CDR1 is SGHVS, CDR2 FNYEAQ. The V end lost 7 bases, the J end lost 2 bases, and 14 bases lay between the germline ends. The CDR3 loop spans 15 amino acids. This CDR3 reads CASIQGRGNTGELFF. The CDR3 DNA reads TGTGCCAGCATCCAGGGTAGGGGTAACACCGGGGAGCTGTTTTTT.

The rearrangement links TRBV7-2 to TRBJ2-5; 10 bases match TRBD2. Germline trimming cut 1 base from V and 9 bases from J; bases unmatched to any gene: 11. CDR1 and CDR2 from the germline V gene are SGHTA and FQGNSA. The CDR3 is 16 amino acids. Here the CDR3 reads CASSLVASGGGEAQYF. The CDR3 DNA sequence: TGTGCCAGCAGCTTAGTGGCTAGCGGGGGTGGGGAGGCCCAGTACTTC.

The chain uses TRBV29-1 and TRBJ1-1; the match to TRBD1 covers 9 bases. The junction had 8 bases not matched to a gene; V was cut back by 7 bases and J by 5 bases. The CDR3 covers 13 residues. Germline CDR1 is SQVTM and CDR2 is ANQGSEA. The CDR3 here is CSAGQGPGTEAFF. The DNA of the CDR3 is TGCAGCGCCGGACAGGGGCCAGGGACTGAAGCTTTCTTT.

V usage is TRBV5-6 and J usage is TRBJ2-1, with D tentatively TRBD2 (6 bases). The V gene's germline CDR1 is SGHDT and CDR2 YYEEEE. The V end was cut by 4 bases, the J end by 14 bases, with 19 bases between. The CDR3 loop spans 13 amino acids. CDR3: CASSPNIASGEFF. The CDR3 DNA reads TGTGCCAGCAGCCCTAATATAGCTTCGGGGGAGTTCTTC.

The chain employs TRBV9 and TRBJ1-6; maybe TRBD1 (6 bases). CDR3 length: 15 amino acids. The germline V gene encodes CDR1 SGDLS and CDR2 YYNGEE. Trimming removed 3 bases at V and 7 bases at J, with 14 bases between. CDR3 loop: CASSAHQGPNSPLHF. The DNA for the CDR3 is TGTGCCAGCAGCGCCCATCAGGGGCCCAATTCACCCCTCCACTTT.

This clone was seen a few times. This chain joins TRBV18 and TRBJ1-4; 10 bases are shared with TRBD1. After removal of 3 bases from V and 6 bases from J, the junction contained 4 bases not matched to a gene. The germline CDR1 and CDR2 sequences are KGHSH and LQKENI. The CDR3 consists of 15 residues. CDR3 region: CASSPRGTGDEKLFF. The CDR3 bases are TGTGCCAGCTCACCCAGAGGGACAGGGGATGAAAAACTGTTTTTT.

The chain carries TRBV5-8 and TRBJ2-1; 11 bases align to TRBD2. The CDR3 is 15 residues long. Trimming removed 4 bases from V and 5 bases from J; junction bases left unmatched: 5. In germline, CDR1 is SGHTS, CDR2 YDEGEE. The CDR3 loop is CASSGGLADHNEQFF. CDR3 bases: TGTGCCAGCAGCGGGGGACTAGCGGACCACAATGAGCAGTTCTTC.

This sequence joins TRBV6-5 and TRBJ2-7; TRBD1 matches 9 bases. Germline V gene lookup returns CDR1 MNHEY and CDR2 SVGAGI. V lost 4 bases, J lost 5 bases, and 6 bases stayed unmatched. The CDR3 has 14 residues. The CDR3 coding sequence is TGTGCCAGCAGTTGGGACAGGGATACCCACGAGCAGTACTTC. This translates into CASSWDRDTHEQYF.

J is TRBJ2-3 and V is TRBV5-6; TRBD2 is a possible D gene (6 bases). The CDR3 is made up of 15 amino acids. The V end lost 4 bases, the J end lost 8 bases, and 20 bases lay between the germline ends. Germline V CDR1 and CDR2: SGHDT, YYEEEE. Here the CDR3 reads CASSTGLAIGVTQYF. The CDR3 DNA follows: TGTGCCAGCAGCACGGGACTTGCAATCGGGGTTACGCAGTATTTT.

This clone was observed a handful of times. This sequence joins TRBV29-1 and TRBJ2-3, with TRBD2 matching over 8 bases. V gave up 6 bases and J gave up 1 base; unmatched junction bases: 6. The CDR3 totals 14 residues. Germline loops: CDR1 SQVTM, CDR2 ANQGSEA. In DNA, the CDR3 is TGCAGCGTAGGCGGGGGGACGGGCACAGATACGCAGTATTTT. Translated, it gives CSVGGGTGTDTQYF.

This chain joins TRBV7-2 and TRBJ1-3; the D gene is possibly TRBD1 (5 bases). The V gene lost 1 base and the J gene lost 4 bases, with 14 bases spanning the gap. CDR1 SGHTA and CDR2 FQGNSA come from the germline V gene. The CDR3 sequence is 16 residues long. CDR3 sequence (DNA): TGTGCCAGCAGCTTAGTTGGCAGGGCCGGGGGAAACACCATATATTTT. As protein: CASSLVGRAGGNTIYF.

J is TRBJ1-6 and V is TRBV19; TRBD1 agrees at 9 bases. With 5 bases clipped from V and 6 bases from J, the junction kept 2 bases outside the gene matches. The CDR3 spans 14 residues. Germline CDR1 and CDR2: LNHDA and SQIVND (reference sequence). CDR3 residues: CASSYRGLNSPLHF. The CDR3 nucleotides read TGTGCCAGTAGTTACAGGGGGCTTAATTCACCCCTCCACTTT.

The chain is built from TRBV28 and TRBJ1-2; 7 positions match TRBD1. The CDR3 totals 13 residues. The V and J ends lost 4 bases and 6 bases, in that order; junction bases with no gene match: 5. CDR1 is MDHEN, CDR2 SYDVKM, per germline. CDR3 bases: TGTGCCAGCAGTTCTCAGGGGGAGGATGGCTACACCTTC. Translating gives CASSSQGEDGYTF.

This chain uses TRBV4-1 with TRBJ1-5; 12 positions match TRBD1. CDR1 and CDR2 from the germline V gene are MGHRA and YSYEKL. Trimming removed 0 bases from V and 5 bases from J; junction bases left unmatched: 2. The CDR3 runs 16 residues. CDR3: CASSQEGTGGDQPQHF. DNA for the CDR3: TGCGCCAGCAGCCAAGAAGGGACAGGGGGCGATCAGCCCCAGCATTTT.

DNA for the CDR3: TGTGCCTGGAGGAGGGACAGCTCTAATTCACCCCTCCACTTT. Encoded protein: CAWRRDSSNSPLHF. The chain links TRBV30 to TRBJ1-6, with 7 bases aligning to TRBD1. This CDR3 has 14 amino acids. After removal of 3 bases from V and 6 bases from J, the junction contained 5 bases not matched to a gene. Germline lookup yields CDR1 GTSNPN and CDR2 SVGIG (reference sequence).

In this sample, this clone turned up a few times. V gene TRBV2 combines with J gene TRBJ2-2, with D possibly matching TRBD2 (5 bases). The germline V gene has CDR1 SNHLY and CDR2 FYNNEI. The germline V and J ends were trimmed by 2 bases and 6 bases, with 13 bases remaining between them. CDR3 length equals 15 residues. The CDR3 nucleotides read TGTGCCAGCAGTGAAAAGAGTGGAGCGGCCGGGGAGCTGTTTTTT. As protein: CASSEKSGAAGELFF.

The V and J genes are TRBV5-3 and TRBJ2-7, with 8 bases fitting TRBD2. TRBV5-3 is treated as an ORF (open reading frame) with a function not yet certain. The CDR3 loop spans 16 amino acids. The V gene end was trimmed by 4 bases and the J gene end by 2 bases; junction bases not matched to a gene: 11. CDR3 in DNA: TGTGCCAGAAGCCACTGCCGCGGGAGGCGGCCCTACGAGCAGTACTTC. It is translated as CARSHCRGRRPYEQYF.

This clone has a handful of counts. The chain employs TRBV18 and TRBJ2-7, with 7 bases identical to TRBD1. The CDR3 contains 14 residues. Per the germline V gene, CDR1 is KGHSH and CDR2 is LQKENI. V lost 5 bases and J lost 5; bases outside the gene matches: 9. CDR3 region: CASSAVTGIDEQYF. DNA of the CDR3: TGTGCCAGCTCAGCGGTGACAGGGATCGACGAGCAGTACTTC.